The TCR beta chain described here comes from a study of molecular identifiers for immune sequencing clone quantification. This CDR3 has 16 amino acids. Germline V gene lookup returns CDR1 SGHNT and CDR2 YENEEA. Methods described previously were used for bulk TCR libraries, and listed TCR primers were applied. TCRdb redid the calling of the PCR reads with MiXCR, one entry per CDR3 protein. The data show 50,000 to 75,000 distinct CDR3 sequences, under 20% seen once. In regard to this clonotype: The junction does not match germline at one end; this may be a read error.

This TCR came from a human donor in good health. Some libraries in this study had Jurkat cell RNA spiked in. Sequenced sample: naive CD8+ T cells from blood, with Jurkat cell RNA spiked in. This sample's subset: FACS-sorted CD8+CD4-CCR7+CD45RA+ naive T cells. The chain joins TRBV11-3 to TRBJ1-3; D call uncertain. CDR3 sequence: CASSPSPGSSGNAIYF. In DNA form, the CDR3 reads TGTGCCAGCAGCCCTTCCCCCGGGAGCTCTGGAAACGCCATATATTTT.